This T cell receptor (beta chain) stems from a study of T cell responses to AZD1222 COVID-19 vaccine. Study-level points and caveats: Compared with day 0, the breadth and depth of the Spike-specific TCR repertoire rose significantly after two doses of AZD1222.

The CDR3 has 14 residues. Trimming removed 1 base from V and 8 bases from J; junction bases left unmatched: 6. Germline lookup yields CDR1 SGHTA and CDR2 FQGNSA. The protocol was immunoSEQ multiplex PCR, while the TCRdb copy is restricted to in-frame clones and leaves out a portion. The table has under 150,000 clones, more than 90% seen once. Second doses that came at about 4 or about 12 weeks were put together. Concerning this clone itself: The antigen remains undetermined.

The sample was peripheral blood, taken 28 days after the second AZD1222 dose. The chain employs TRBV7-2 and TRBJ1-2, with 8 bases that match TRBD1. The receptor comes from an adult who received the AZD1222 COVID-19 vaccine. Here the CDR3 reads CASSLVSGGDGYTF. In DNA, the CDR3 is TGTGCCAGCAGCTTAGTTTCAGGGGGCGACGGCTACACCTTC.